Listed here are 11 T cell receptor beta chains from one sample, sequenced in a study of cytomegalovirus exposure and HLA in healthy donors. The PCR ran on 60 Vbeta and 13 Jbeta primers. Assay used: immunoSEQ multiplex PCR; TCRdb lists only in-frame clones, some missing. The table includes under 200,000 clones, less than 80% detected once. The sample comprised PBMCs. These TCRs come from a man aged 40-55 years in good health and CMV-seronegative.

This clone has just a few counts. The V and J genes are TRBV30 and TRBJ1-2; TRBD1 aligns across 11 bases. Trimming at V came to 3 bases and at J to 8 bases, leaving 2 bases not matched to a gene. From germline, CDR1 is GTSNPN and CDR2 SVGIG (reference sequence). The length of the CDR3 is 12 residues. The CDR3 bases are TGTGCCTGGAGGCGGACAGGGGGCGGCTACACCTTC. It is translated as CAWRRTGGGYTF.

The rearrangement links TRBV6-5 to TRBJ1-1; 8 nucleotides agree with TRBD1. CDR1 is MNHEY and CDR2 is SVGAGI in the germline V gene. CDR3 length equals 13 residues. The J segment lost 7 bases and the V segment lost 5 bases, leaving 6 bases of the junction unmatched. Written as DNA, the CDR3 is TGTGCCAGCAGTCCAGGGACAGGACATGAAGCTTTCTTT. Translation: CASSPGTGHEAFF.

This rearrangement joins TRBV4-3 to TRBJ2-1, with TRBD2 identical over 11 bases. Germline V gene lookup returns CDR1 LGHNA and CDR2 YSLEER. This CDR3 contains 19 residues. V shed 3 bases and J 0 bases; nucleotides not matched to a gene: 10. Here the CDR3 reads CASSHAGTSGLGSYNEQFF. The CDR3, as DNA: TGCGCCAGCAGCCATGCCGGGACTAGCGGTCTTGGCTCCTACAATGAGCAGTTCTTC.

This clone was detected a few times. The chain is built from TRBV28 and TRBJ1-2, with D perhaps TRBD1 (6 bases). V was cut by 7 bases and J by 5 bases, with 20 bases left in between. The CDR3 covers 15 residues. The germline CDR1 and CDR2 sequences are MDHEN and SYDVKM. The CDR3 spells CASTLPPTGNYGYTF. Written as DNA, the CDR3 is TGTGCCAGCACCCTCCCCCCCACAGGGAATTATGGCTACACCTTC.

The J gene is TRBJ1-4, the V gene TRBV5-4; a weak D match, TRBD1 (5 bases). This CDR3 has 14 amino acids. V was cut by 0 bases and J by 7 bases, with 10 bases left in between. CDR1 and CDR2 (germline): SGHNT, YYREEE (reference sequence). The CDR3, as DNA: TGTGCCAGCAGCTTGGGGGGGGTTGGTGAAAAACTGTTTTTT. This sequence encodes CASSLGGVGEKLFF.

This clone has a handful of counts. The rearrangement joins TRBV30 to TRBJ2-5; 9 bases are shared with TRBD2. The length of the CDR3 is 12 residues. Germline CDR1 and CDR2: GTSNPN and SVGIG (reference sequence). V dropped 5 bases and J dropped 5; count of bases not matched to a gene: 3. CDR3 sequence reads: CAWEAGGETQYF. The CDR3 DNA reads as TGTGCCTGGGAAGCGGGGGGCGAGACCCAGTACTTC.

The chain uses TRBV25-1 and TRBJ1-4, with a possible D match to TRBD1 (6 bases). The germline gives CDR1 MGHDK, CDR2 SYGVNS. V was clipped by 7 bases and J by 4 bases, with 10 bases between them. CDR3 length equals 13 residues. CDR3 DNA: TGTGCCAGCACCGGGACAATTAATGAAAAACTGTTTTTT. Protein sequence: CASTGTINEKLFF.

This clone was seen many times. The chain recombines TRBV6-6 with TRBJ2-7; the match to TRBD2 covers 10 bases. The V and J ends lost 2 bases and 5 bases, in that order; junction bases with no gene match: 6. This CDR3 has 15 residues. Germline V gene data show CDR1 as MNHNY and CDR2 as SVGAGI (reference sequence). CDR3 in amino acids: CASSYEREGRNEQYF. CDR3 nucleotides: TGTGCCAGCAGTTACGAGCGGGAGGGCCGGAACGAGCAGTACTTC.

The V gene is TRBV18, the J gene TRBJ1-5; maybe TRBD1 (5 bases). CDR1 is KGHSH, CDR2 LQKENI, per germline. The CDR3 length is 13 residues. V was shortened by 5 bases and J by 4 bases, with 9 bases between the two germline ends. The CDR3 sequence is CASSIDRNQPQHF. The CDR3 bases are TGTGCCAGCTCAATCGACAGAAATCAGCCCCAGCATTTT.

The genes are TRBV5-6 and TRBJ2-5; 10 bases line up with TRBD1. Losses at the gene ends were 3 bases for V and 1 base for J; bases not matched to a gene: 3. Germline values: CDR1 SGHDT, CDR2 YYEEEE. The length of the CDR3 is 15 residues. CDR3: CASSWDRGTQETQYF. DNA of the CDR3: TGTGCCAGCAGCTGGGACAGGGGAACCCAAGAGACCCAGTACTTC.

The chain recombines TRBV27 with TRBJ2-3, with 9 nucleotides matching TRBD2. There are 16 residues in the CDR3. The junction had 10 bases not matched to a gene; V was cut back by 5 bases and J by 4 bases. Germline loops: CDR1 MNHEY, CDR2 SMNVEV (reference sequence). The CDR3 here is CASSTIAGAGADTQYF. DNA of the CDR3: TGTGCCAGCAGTACCATAGCGGGGGCGGGCGCAGATACGCAGTATTTT.